This is a list of T cell receptor beta chains from one sample in a study of PD-1 blockade in classical Hodgkin lymphoma. Assay: immunoSEQ multiplex PCR; the TCRdb copy retains only in-frame clones and omits some. This sample carries around 65,000 clones, 87% of them seen once, and the ten largest clones take about 8%. This specimen consisted of peripheral blood mononuclear cells (PBMCs), obtained before the fourth cycle of nivolumab. These receptors all stem from a human donor with classical Hodgkin lymphoma. The CDR3 runs from the conserved cysteine through the conserved F or W. Fields, in order: clone size, D gene, V gene, J gene, CDR3 DNA, CDR3 protein. The D gene is left open where the match is weak. A clone size is listed for some rows: how often the clone was seen (once, few, many), or a class if it is expanded.

>NA|NA|TRBV6-1|TRBJ1-6
TGTGCCAGCAGTGAGAAGAGAGGTTCACCCCTCCACTTT
CASSEKRGSPLHF
>NA|NA|TRBV6-5|TRBJ2-7
TGTGCCAGCAGCCTCCGGGACGGGTTCTCCTACGAGCAGTACTTC
CASSLRDGFSYEQYF
>NA|NA|TRBV9|TRBJ2-5
TGTGCCAGCAGCGTCAACGAGGGAGGAGGATCCCAAGAGACCCAGTACTTC
CASSVNEGGGSQETQYF
>NA|NA|TRBV5-1|TRBJ1-1
TGCGCCAGCGCTTATGGGGACACTGAAGCTTTCTTT
CASAYGDTEAFF
>NA|NA|TRBV7-3|TRBJ2-2
TGTGCCAGCAGCCCACAGGGATCGAACACCGGGGAGCTGTTTTTT
CASSPQGSNTGELFF
>NA|NA|TRBV20-1|TRBJ2-3
TGCAGTGCTAGCAACACAGATACGCAGTATTTT
CSASNTDTQYF
>NA|TRBD1|TRBV6-6|TRBJ2-7
TGTGCCAGCACGCCTCGGGACAGGGGTCTCTACGAGCAGTACTTC
CASTPRDRGLYEQYF
>once|NA|TRBV11-1|TRBJ1-2
TGTGCCAGCAGCTCCTCCACAGGGCTCTACGGTGGCTACACCTTC
CASSSSTGLYGGYTF
>NA|NA|TRBV4-2|TRBJ2-7
TGTGCCAGCAGCCAAGACTCCCTGGGGGGCAGGAGCTCCTACGAGCAGTACTTC
CASSQDSLGGRSSYEQYF
>NA|TRBD1|TRBV5-1|TRBJ1-2
TGCGCCAGCAGCTCAGAACGGACAGGGTCTGGCTACACCTTC
CASSSERTGSGYTF
>NA|TRBD2|TRBV5-1|TRBJ2-5
TGCGCCAGCAGCTTGGTGGGACTAGCACTCAAAGAGACCCAGTACTTC
CASSLVGLALKETQYF
>NA|NA|TRBV20-1|TRBJ2-7
TGCAGTACTCCGATGAGGGGACAGCAGTACTTC
CSTPMRGQQYF
>NA|NA|TRBV6-5|TRBJ2-2
TGTGCCAGCAGTTACGGAGACGCCGGGGAGCTGTTTTTT
CASSYGDAGELFF
>few|NA|TRBV30|TRBJ1-1
TGTGCCTGGAGGGTCCTGGGCCTTAGTGAAGCTTTCTTT
CAWRVLGLSEAFF
>NA|TRBD1|TRBV7-9|TRBJ1-2
TGTGCCAACAGCTTAGCAGGGGGCTCTCTGTATGGCTACACCTTC
CANSLAGGSLYGYTF
>once|NA|TRBV5-1|TRBJ1-3
TGCGCCAGCAGCTTGGAAGGGGGGCCGGGAAACACCATATATTTT
CASSLEGGPGNTIYF
>NA|NA|TRBV6-1|TRBJ2-7
TGTGCCAGCAGTGAAGGGAGGGGAATTTCTTACGAGCAGTACTTC
CASSEGRGISYEQYF
>NA|NA|TRBV9|TRBJ2-3
TGTGCCAGCAGCGTAGGGTCTCGCACAGATACGCAGTATTTT
CASSVGSRTDTQYF
>NA|NA|TRBV7-8|TRBJ1-1
TGTGCCAGCAGCTTGGTTCAGGGTAACACTGAAGCTTTCTTT
CASSLVQGNTEAFF
>NA|NA|TRBV30|TRBJ2-2
TGTGCCTGGAGTTGGGGCGGGGAGCTGTTTTTT
CAWSWGGELFF
>NA|NA|TRBV11-3|TRBJ2-3
TGTGCCAGCAGATACCGGACAGACACAGATACGCAGTATTTT
CASRYRTDTDTQYF
>NA|NA|TRBV11-2|TRBJ2-7
TGTGCCAGCAGCTTTGGGGGGTACTCCTACGAGCAGTACTTC
CASSFGGYSYEQYF
>few|TRBD2|TRBV5-6|TRBJ2-3
TGTGCCAGCAGCTTCGTGCGGGGGGCCTACACAGATACGCAGTATTTT
CASSFVRGAYTDTQYF
>NA|TRBD2|TRBV7-9|TRBJ2-7
TGTGCCAGCAGCTTAGGAGCAGGGAGGGCCTACGAGCAGTACTTC
CASSLGAGRAYEQYF
>NA|TRBD1|TRBV5-1|TRBJ1-1
TGCGCCAGCAGCTTAACCGGGACAGTGATGAACACTGAAGCTTTCTTT
CASSLTGTVMNTEAFF
>NA|TRBD2|TRBV6-5|TRBJ2-1
TGTGCCAGCAGTTACTCGACGGGGGGGCGGTACAATGAGCAGTTCTTC
CASSYSTGGRYNEQFF
>NA|NA|TRBV10-3|TRBJ2-5
TGTGCCATCAGTGAGTCGGGCGCAGAGACCCAGTACTTC
CAISESGAETQYF
>NA|TRBD1|TRBV7-2|TRBJ1-5
TGTGCCAGCAGCTTAACCTGGGGGAAGGGGGCCAATCAGCCCCAGCATTTT
CASSLTWGKGANQPQHF
>NA|NA|TRBV27|TRBJ1-1
TGTGCCAGCAGTCTAACAGGTAACACTGAAGCTTTCTTT
CASSLTGNTEAFF
>NA|TRBD1|TRBV5-1|TRBJ2-7
TGCGCCAGCAGCCCAACAGGGGGCGAGCAGTACTTC
CASSPTGGEQYF